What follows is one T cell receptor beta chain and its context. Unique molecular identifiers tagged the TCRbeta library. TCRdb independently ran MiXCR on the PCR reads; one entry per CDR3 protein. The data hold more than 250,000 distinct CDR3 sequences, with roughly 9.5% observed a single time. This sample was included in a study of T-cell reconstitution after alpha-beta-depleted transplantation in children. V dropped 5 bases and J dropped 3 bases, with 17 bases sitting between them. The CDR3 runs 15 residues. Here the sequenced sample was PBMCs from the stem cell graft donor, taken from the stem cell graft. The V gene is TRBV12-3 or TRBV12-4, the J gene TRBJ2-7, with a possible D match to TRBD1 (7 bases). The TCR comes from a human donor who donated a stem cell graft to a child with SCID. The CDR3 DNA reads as TGTGCCAGCAGTCCCCGGGGGACAGTAGTCTACGAGCAGTACTTC. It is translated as CASSPRGTVVYEQYF.